Each of the 29 T cell receptor beta chains below was sequenced from the same sample in a study of T cell responses to AZD1222 COVID-19 vaccine. Measured with immunoSEQ multiplex PCR; TCRdb has only the in-frame clones, and not every one. The data contain 140,000 to 150,000 clones, approximately 92% of them singletons. Here the sequenced sample was peripheral blood, taken on day 0 of AZD1222 vaccination. These receptors came from an adult in good health.

This clone was detected only once. The V gene is TRBV7-9, the J gene TRBJ2-2, with D possibly being TRBD2 (5 bases). This CDR3 is built from 18 residues. The V end lost 2 bases, the J end lost 0 bases, and 16 bases lay between the germline ends. CDR1 and CDR2 from the germline V gene are SEHNR and FQNEAQ (reference sequence). CDR3 sequence (DNA): TGTGCCAGCAGCTTATTCCGCAGAGGGTCCCCGAACACCGGGGAGCTGTTTTTT. This sequence encodes CASSLFRRGSPNTGELFF. Based on the CDR3 plus reference TRBV7-9 and TRBJ2-2, the full variable domain is DTGVSQNPRHKITKRGQNVTFRCDPISEHNRLYWYRQTLGQGPEFLTYFQNEAQLEKSRLLSDRFSAERPKGSFSTLEIQRTEQGDSAMYLCASSLFRRGSPNTGELFFGEGSRLTVL.

This clone was picked up one time. The chain recombines TRBV28 with TRBJ1-1, with D possibly being TRBD1 (5 bases). The length of the CDR3 is 13 residues. Germline lookup yields CDR1 MDHEN and CDR2 SYDVKM. Between the trimmed V and J ends, which lost 5 bases and 7 bases, there was a span of 14 bases. The CDR3 region is CASSPGTVDEAFF. CDR3 DNA: TGTGCCAGCAGTCCAGGGACGGTAGATGAAGCTTTCTTT.

The rearrangement uses TRBV5-1 and TRBJ2-7; 8 bases are shared with TRBD1. This CDR3 has 14 residues. From germline, CDR1 is SGHRS and CDR2 YFSETQ. Unmatched junction bases numbered 3, after V lost 4 bases and J lost 0 bases. DNA for the CDR3: TGCGCCAGCAGCGTGGGACAGGACTCCTACGAGCAGTACTTC. The encoded protein is CASSVGQDSYEQYF.

The rearrangement joins TRBV12-3 or TRBV12-4 to TRBJ2-5; no definite D call. V dropped 7 bases and J dropped 1 base, with 7 bases sitting between them. The CDR3 covers 12 residues. The CDR3 DNA reads TGTGCCAGCAAAGGCACCCAAGAGACCCAGTACTTC. This translates into CASKGTQETQYF.

The rearrangement links TRBV7-3 to TRBJ1-2, with 8 bases fitting TRBD1. The germline V gene encodes CDR1 SGHTA and CDR2 FQGTGA. CDR3 size: 15 residues. V trimming: 6 bases; J trimming: 6 bases; junction bases outside the gene matches: 12. The CDR3 DNA reads TGTGCCAGCAGTTTTACTCAGGGGGCGCAGAATGGCTACACCTTC. It codes for CASSFTQGAQNGYTF.

The J gene is TRBJ1-3, the V gene TRBV2; D uncertain. The germline CDR1 and CDR2 sequences are SNHLY and FYNNEI. The CDR3 runs to 13 residues. Deletions cut 10 bases from V and 1 base from J, with 11 bases between. The CDR3 bases are TGTGCCACCGTGACCTGGTCTGGAAACACCATATATTTT. Protein: CATVTWSGNTIYF.

The chain has TRBV19 and TRBJ1-2; 9 nucleotides align to TRBD1. CDR3 length equals 15 residues. The junction had 6 bases not matched to a gene; V was cut back by 7 bases and J by 0 bases. Germline CDR1 reads LNHDA; CDR2 reads SQIVND (reference sequence). The CDR3 here is CASNDRTGANYGYTF. CDR3 DNA: TGTGCCAGTAACGACAGGACAGGGGCTAACTATGGCTACACCTTC.

The gene calls are TRBV10-3 and TRBJ1-2; no clear D gene. Trimming shortened V by 6 bases and J by 4 bases, and 15 bases separated the two germline ends. The CDR3 has 14 amino acids. In germline, CDR1 is ENHRY, CDR2 SYGVKD. The CDR3 coding sequence is TGTGCCATCAGGAGGTCTTCCTCACTCTATGGCTACACCTTC. Its translation: CAIRRSSSLYGYTF.

The rearrangement links TRBV14 to TRBJ1-5, with D unresolved. The V end was cut by 4 bases, the J end by 9 bases, with 7 bases between. The CDR3 extends over 11 amino acids. Germline CDR1 and CDR2: SGHDN and FVKESK. The DNA of the CDR3 is TGTGCCAGCAGCCTAGGGCGGCCCCAGCATTTT. Its translation: CASSLGRPQHF.

The rearrangement joins TRBV7-9 to TRBJ1-1; D unclear. The CDR3 is 12 residues long. V lost 7 bases and J 3 bases, leaving 9 bases between the germline ends. Germline-derived CDR1 and CDR2 are SEHNR and FQNEAQ (reference sequence). Here the CDR3 DNA reads TGTGCCAGCACGAGGCGGGACACTGAAGCTTTCTTT. Translation gives CASTRRDTEAFF.

The genes are TRBV18 and TRBJ1-2, with D tentatively TRBD1 (5 bases). This CDR3 has 14 residues. Trimming cost V 4 bases and J 0 bases, with 9 bases left between them. Germline V gene lookup returns CDR1 KGHSH and CDR2 LQKENI. CDR3 region: CASSRDGANYGYTF. The CDR3 DNA follows: TGTGCCAGCTCACGGGACGGAGCTAACTATGGCTACACCTTC.

This chain uses TRBV5-1 with TRBJ2-3; 14 positions agree with TRBD2. The CDR3 is 16 amino acids. Germline V gene lookup returns CDR1 SGHRS and CDR2 YFSETQ. Trimming at V came to 7 bases and at J to 6 bases, leaving 10 bases not matched to a gene. The DNA for the CDR3 is TGCGCCAGCGGCCGGGGACTAGCGGGAGATCCCGATACGCAGTATTTT. Its translation is CASGRGLAGDPDTQYF.

In DNA form, the CDR3 reads TGTGCCAGCAGCAACAGGGTATCGGTCGATACGCAGTATTTT. It is translated as CASSNRVSVDTQYF. This chain connects TRBV7-9 to TRBJ2-3; D is perhaps TRBD1 (6 bases). The CDR3 consists of 14 residues. Germline CDR1 reads SEHNR; CDR2 reads FQNEAQ (reference sequence). Trimming cost V 5 bases and J 6 bases, with 15 bases left between them.

This clone was detected only once. The V gene is TRBV11-3, the J gene TRBJ1-1, with a weak D call TRBD1 (5 bases). There are 16 residues in the CDR3. The germline gives CDR1 SGHNT, CDR2 YENEEA. Trimming removed 5 bases at V and 0 bases at J, with 16 bases between. The CDR3: CASSQTREGMNTEAFF. CDR3 nucleotide sequence: TGTGCCAGCAGCCAGACCAGGGAGGGGATGAACACTGAAGCTTTCTTT.

In this sample, this clone turned up a few times. This sequence joins TRBV10-1 and TRBJ2-7, with unresolved D. The CDR3 is 12 amino acids. The ends were cut back, 0 bases at V and 4 bases at J, with 4 bases in the middle. Germline V gene lookup returns CDR1 WNHNN and CDR2 SYGVQD (reference sequence). The CDR3 sequence is CASSESGYEQYF. In nucleotides, the CDR3 is TGCGCCAGCAGTGAGTCAGGTTACGAGCAGTACTTC.

V usage is TRBV5-1 and J usage is TRBJ1-1; no reliable D call. This CDR3 has 14 residues. From germline, CDR1 is SGHRS and CDR2 YFSETQ. Trimming took off 3 bases at V and 1 base at J, with 10 bases between the two ends. The chain's CDR3 is CASSSDSRNTEAFF. The CDR3 DNA is TGCGCCAGCAGCTCGGACTCCCGGAACACTGAAGCTTTCTTT.

This chain connects TRBV6-2 or TRBV6-3 to TRBJ2-1, with D maybe TRBD1 (5 bases). Germline assignment: CDR1 MNHEY and CDR2 SVGEGT. This CDR3 contains 19 residues. V was cut by 0 bases and J by 9 bases, with 27 bases left in between. The CDR3 here is CASSYSIGARHVPTGEQFF. The CDR3 DNA reads as TGTGCCAGCAGTTACTCTATAGGGGCGCGGCATGTCCCTACGGGTGAGCAGTTCTTC.

This chain uses TRBV4-1 with TRBJ2-1; tentatively, D is TRBD2 (6 bases). Germline V gene sequence: CDR1 MGHRA, CDR2 YSYEKL. V dropped 4 bases and J dropped 4 bases, with 14 bases sitting between them. The length of the CDR3 is 15 residues. The CDR3 nucleotides are TGCGCCAGCAGCCTCCGGGACTCCCCATACAATGAGCAGTTCTTC. Residues: CASSLRDSPYNEQFF.

The chain uses TRBV2 and TRBJ1-5, with TRBD1 identical over 8 bases. The CDR3 covers 14 residues. V shed 6 bases and J 2 bases; nucleotides not matched to a gene: 3. Germline V gene lookup returns CDR1 SNHLY and CDR2 FYNNEI. The CDR3 nucleotides read TGTGCCAGCAGCCCGGGACAGGGCAATCAGCCCCAGCATTTT. Its protein product is CASSPGQGNQPQHF. Looking up the rest from reference TRBV2 and TRBJ1-5 gives the full variable domain: EPEVTQTPSHQVTQMGQEVILRCVPISNHLYFYWYRQILGQKVEFLVSFYNNEISEKSEIFDDQFSVERPDGSNFTLKIRSTKLEDSAMYFCASSPGQGNQPQHFGDGTRLSIL.

The chain has TRBV27 and TRBJ1-2, with TRBD1 as a possible D gene (6 bases). The CDR3 totals 13 residues. The V gene lost 5 bases and the J gene lost 5 bases, with 12 bases spanning the gap. CDR1 MNHEY and CDR2 SMNVEV come from the germline V gene (reference sequence). CDR3 in DNA: TGTGCCAGCAGTGTACAGGGAGGGTATGGCTACACCTTC. This codes for CASSVQGGYGYTF.

The V gene is TRBV12-3 or TRBV12-4, the J gene TRBJ1-5; no reliable D call. The CDR3 runs 12 residues. Trimming left V 2 bases short and J 6 bases short, with 5 bases between. DNA for the CDR3: TGTGCCAGCAGTTTAACGGGTCAGCCCCAGCATTTT. This sequence encodes CASSLTGQPQHF.

The CDR3 DNA follows: TGTGCCAGCAGTGAGCTGGGGGCTAGATTAGCGAATGAGCAGTTCTTC. As protein: CASSELGARLANEQFF. This chain connects TRBV6-1 to TRBJ2-1; a weak D match, TRBD1 (6 bases). Germline CDR1 and CDR2: MNHNS and SASEGT. The CDR3 is 16 residues long. Trimming removed 3 bases from V and 7 bases from J, with 19 bases in between.

This sequence joins TRBV28 and TRBJ1-2; 9 nucleotides align to TRBD1. With 6 bases clipped from V and 6 bases from J, the junction kept 8 bases outside the gene matches. CDR1 and CDR2 (germline): MDHEN, SYDVKM. The CDR3 sequence is 14 residues long. In DNA, the CDR3 is TGTGCCAGCAGCTCCGACAGGGGGAGGAATGGCTACACCTTC. Its protein is CASSSDRGRNGYTF.

The V and J genes are TRBV4-2 and TRBJ1-1; D remains ambiguous. CDR1 and CDR2 from the germline V gene are LGHNA and YNFKEQ. The length of the CDR3 is 14 residues. The V end was cut by 4 bases, the J end by 8 bases, with 17 bases between. CDR3 in DNA: TGTGCCAGCAGCCCTAGCCCCGCGACGGTAGAAGCTTTCTTT. It yields the protein CASSPSPATVEAFF.

The chain employs TRBV28 and TRBJ1-5, with unresolved D. There are 12 residues in the CDR3. V lost 1 base and J lost 7, with 5 bases in between. Germline CDR1 reads MDHEN; CDR2 reads SYDVKM. The CDR3 region is CASSLSKQPQHF. The CDR3 bases are TGTGCCAGCAGTTTATCGAAGCAGCCCCAGCATTTT.

CDR3 DNA sequence: TGTGCCAGCAGCCTAGACAGGGCGGCAGACGCTGAAGCTTTCTTT. This encodes CASSLDRAADAEAFF. The chain uses TRBV11-1 and TRBJ1-1; TRBD1 aligns across 7 bases. Trimming removed 5 bases from V and 6 bases from J; junction bases left unmatched: 12. Germline values: CDR1 SGHAT, CDR2 FQDESV (reference sequence). The length of the CDR3 is 15 residues.

The rearrangement uses TRBV4-1 and TRBJ1-1; the D gene is possibly TRBD1 (6 bases). Germline values: CDR1 MGHRA, CDR2 YSYEKL. Trimming stripped 0 bases from V and 4 bases from J, with 9 bases between. CDR3 length: 14 amino acids. CDR3 sequence (DNA): TGCGCCAGCAGCCAAGATAGGGGGGGCACTGAAGCTTTCTTT. Its protein is CASSQDRGGTEAFF.

The J gene is TRBJ2-3, the V gene TRBV19, with 7 bases matching TRBD1. This CDR3 spans 14 amino acids. The J segment lost 5 bases and the V segment lost 3 bases, leaving 5 bases of the junction unmatched. In germline, CDR1 is LNHDA, CDR2 SQIVND (reference sequence). Here the CDR3 DNA reads TGTGCCAGTAGTATCCAAGCAGGGGGAGATACGCAGTATTTT. As protein: CASSIQAGGDTQYF.

This chain joins TRBV28 and TRBJ1-3; weak D call: TRBD1 (5 bases). The CDR3 is 16 residues long. V dropped 3 bases and J dropped 4 bases, with 16 bases sitting between them. Germline CDR1 is MDHEN and CDR2 is SYDVKM. CDR3 DNA sequence: TGTGCCAGCAGTTTGTTTCCAGGGCAAGTCGGAAACACCATATATTTT. Encoded protein: CASSLFPGQVGNTIYF.